The clone carrying this TCR beta chain was observed a handful of times. The antigen remains undetermined. Time point specified: persistent/refractory GD, antithyroid drugs over 5 years with positive TRAb. PBMC-derived RNA was used for the TCR library. Collection of peripheral blood (approximately 9 milliliters) was done using EDTA tubes. Deletions cut 1 base from V and 4 bases from J, with 10 bases between. Per the germline V gene, CDR1 is SNHLY and CDR2 is FYNNEI. There are 15 residues in the CDR3. The record originates from a study of regulatory T cells in long-lasting Graves disease. Construction of TCR beta libraries relied on iRepertoire HTBI primers and on Arm-PCR targeting CDR3 regions. Authors' analysis steps: Samples revealed 50 to 75 TRBV and around 13 TRBJ segments. From the multiplex PCR reads, TCRdb called clonotypes with MiXCR, one entry per CDR3 protein. The V and J calls were not made by the authors but by TCRdb's processing. The sample shows approximately 380,000 distinct CDR3 sequences, less than 25% of them seen only once.

Study-level findings and limits: Persistent Graves' patients possessed reduced TCR diversity relative to recently diagnosed ones. With a few thousand shared public clonotypes, persistent patients exceeded new patients, who shared over 950.

The clonotype was recovered from a female donor with Graves disease. Source: peripheral blood mononuclear cells (PBMCs), taken when the disease was refractory, from a patient treated with antithyroid drugs. This sequence joins TRBV2 and TRBJ2-2; D possibly uses TRBD1 or TRBD2 (5 bases each). CDR3 bases: TGTGCCAGCAGTGAAGAGGGGAGAGGCACCGGGGAGCTGTTTTTT. It codes for CASSEEGRGTGELFF.